The 8 T cell receptor beta chains reported below all come from one sample, sequenced in a study of blood T cell repertoires in COVID-19. Profiled with immunoSEQ multiplex PCR; TCRdb holds only in-frame clones, not every one. The sample has under 250,000 clones, 75% to 90% seen once. Sequences were obtained from peripheral blood. The receptors come from a woman aged 70 to 79 with COVID-19, enrolled during active disease.

The V gene is TRBV29-1, the J gene TRBJ1-2; 7 positions match TRBD1. The ends lost 3 bases at V and 4 bases at J; junction bases unmatched: 2. CDR3 size: 12 residues. Germline lookup yields CDR1 SQVTM and CDR2 ANQGSEA. The CDR3 DNA reads TGCAGCGTTGACCGGGACAGCTATGGCTACACCTTC. Amino acid sequence: CSVDRDSYGYTF.

J is TRBJ1-1 and V is TRBV19, with TRBD1 identical over 7 bases. CDR1 is LNHDA, CDR2 SQIVND, per germline (reference sequence). The CDR3 length is 14 residues. The V and J ends lost 3 bases and 6 bases, in that order; junction bases with no gene match: 7. The CDR3 here is CASSITGVWAEAFF. The CDR3 DNA is TGTGCCAGTAGTATTACAGGGGTGTGGGCTGAAGCTTTCTTT.

This clone came up a few times. V is TRBV27 and J is TRBJ2-7; 7 positions agree with TRBD2. V trimming: 8 bases; J trimming: 0 bases; junction bases outside the gene matches: 7. The germline V gene encodes CDR1 MNHEY and CDR2 SMNVEV (reference sequence). The length of the CDR3 is 14 residues. CDR3 protein: CASGTGLSSYEQYF. CDR3 nucleotide sequence: TGTGCCAGCGGGACGGGACTAAGCTCCTACGAGCAGTACTTC.

The chain links TRBV28 to TRBJ2-7; perhaps TRBD2 as D (6 bases). The V end was cut by 3 bases, the J end by 0 bases, with 18 bases between. The germline V gene has CDR1 MDHEN and CDR2 SYDVKM. The CDR3 extends over 17 amino acids. CDR3 DNA sequence: TGTGCCAGCAGTTTGGGGAGAGGGTTAGCGGTCTCCTACGAGCAGTACTTC. Translating gives CASSLGRGLAVSYEQYF.

The gene calls are TRBV2 and TRBJ2-5; TRBD2 matches at 14 bases. After removal of 5 bases from V and 5 bases from J, the junction contained 1 base not matched to a gene. CDR3 length: 14 residues. CDR1 and CDR2 from the germline V gene are SNHLY and FYNNEI. The CDR3, as DNA: TGTGCCAGCAGTTGGACTAGCGGGAGGGAGACCCAGTACTTC. Encoded protein: CASSWTSGRETQYF.

This chain uses TRBV7-6 with TRBJ2-1; 10 bases map to TRBD1. The V segment lost 5 bases and the J segment 9 bases; nucleotides outside the gene matches: 7. Germline V gives CDR1 SGHVS, CDR2 FNYEAQ. This CDR3 is 14 amino acids long. The CDR3 protein is CASSPRQGAGEQFF. CDR3 nucleotide sequence: TGTGCCAGCAGCCCGCGACAGGGGGCGGGTGAGCAGTTCTTC.

V gene TRBV9 combines with J gene TRBJ2-1; 13 bases align to TRBD2. J was trimmed by 7 bases and V by 2 bases; bases with no gene match: 6. The CDR3 runs to 16 residues. Germline CDR1 is SGDLS and CDR2 is YYNGEE. The CDR3: CASSVLGTSGINEQFF. The CDR3 DNA follows: TGTGCCAGCAGCGTCTTAGGGACTAGCGGGATAAATGAGCAGTTCTTC.

Many counts were recorded for this clone. The V call is TRBV6-2 or TRBV6-3, the J call TRBJ1-1, with D perhaps matching TRBD1 (5 bases). CDR3 length: 13 amino acids. V was trimmed by 2 bases and J by 3 bases, leaving 7 bases between them. Per the germline V gene, CDR1 is MNHEY and CDR2 is SVGEGT. The CDR3 sequence: CASSYRQYTEAFF. CDR3 nucleotide sequence: TGTGCCAGCAGTTACCGACAGTACACTGAAGCTTTCTTT.